One sample yielded the 20 T cell receptor beta chains listed below, sequenced in a study of blood T cell repertoires in COVID-19. The table came from immunoSEQ multiplex PCR; TCRdb's copy has only in-frame clones and leaves some out. The sample yields 15,000 to 20,000 clones, around 81% seen once. Specimen: peripheral blood. These receptors all come from a man aged 40-49 years with active or convalescent COVID-19.

This clone is a singleton in its sample. V is TRBV6-5 and J is TRBJ2-4; D unclear. Germline V gene sequence: CDR1 MNHEY, CDR2 SVGAGI. The CDR3 is 13 residues long. Trimming took off 4 bases at V and 3 bases at J, with 7 bases between the two ends. CDR3 in amino acids: CASSSLDKNIQYF. Written as DNA, the CDR3 is TGTGCCAGCAGTTCTTTAGACAAAAACATTCAGTACTTC.

The sample holds a few counts of this clone. This chain links TRBV4-1 with TRBJ2-1; a weak D match, TRBD1 (5 bases). V gave up 6 bases and J gave up 6 bases, with 18 bases separating them. There are 15 residues in the CDR3. Germline V gene data show CDR1 as MGHRA and CDR2 as YSYEKL. The CDR3 DNA is TGCGCCAGCAGACTGGGGCAGGGTGACCCCAATGAGCAGTTCTTC. This translates into CASRLGQGDPNEQFF.

The V gene is TRBV27, the J gene TRBJ2-1, with 8 positions matching TRBD2. V dropped 5 bases and J dropped 2; count of bases not matched to a gene: 11. The CDR3 extends over 17 amino acids. Looked up from germline, CDR1 is MNHEY and CDR2 is SMNVEV (reference sequence). The CDR3 loop is CASSVTSGLVPYNEQFF. In DNA, the CDR3 is TGTGCCAGCAGTGTCACTAGCGGACTCGTACCCTACAATGAGCAGTTCTTC.

V gene TRBV6-1 combines with J gene TRBJ2-5; a possible D gene is TRBD2 (6 bases). The CDR3 length is 15 residues. The germline V gene has CDR1 MNHNS and CDR2 SASEGT. V lost 1 base, J lost 1 base, and 10 bases lay in between. The CDR3 DNA reads as TGTGCCAGCAGTGAAGGACTAGGAGTCCAAGAGACCCAGTACTTC. This codes for CASSEGLGVQETQYF.

CDR3 residues: CAISDLRDRGRTEAFF. The CDR3 DNA reads TGTGCCATCAGTGACCTCCGGGACAGGGGGAGGACTGAAGCTTTCTTT. V gene TRBV10-3 combines with J gene TRBJ1-1; 11 nucleotides line up with TRBD1. Germline CDR1 and CDR2: ENHRY and SYGVKD. This CDR3 has 16 residues. After removal of 3 bases from V and 5 bases from J, the junction contained 8 bases not matched to a gene.

This chain joins TRBV5-8 and TRBJ2-3; 9 bases are a match to TRBD2. Germline lookup yields CDR1 SGHTS and CDR2 YDEGEE. The CDR3 runs to 15 residues. The V and J ends lost 3 bases and 5 bases, in that order; junction bases with no gene match: 7. For the CDR3, the DNA is TGTGCCAGCAGCTGGACTAGCGACCCAGGAGATACGCAGTATTTT. It yields the protein CASSWTSDPGDTQYF.

The chain employs TRBV29-1 and TRBJ2-7; 8 nucleotides line up with TRBD1. Trimming at V came to 4 bases and at J to 3 bases, leaving 8 bases not matched to a gene. This CDR3 region has 14 residues. The germline gives CDR1 SQVTM, CDR2 ANQGSEA. CDR3 sequence: CSVGGSQGVYEQYF. The CDR3, as DNA: TGCAGCGTTGGGGGTTCACAGGGGGTCTACGAGCAGTACTTC.

The CDR3 DNA reads as TGTGCCAGCAGCGTTGACAGGGGTTATGGCTACACCTTC. It codes for CASSVDRGYGYTF. J is TRBJ1-2 and V is TRBV5-4; the match to TRBD1 covers 8 bases. Looked up from germline, CDR1 is SGHNT and CDR2 is YYREEE (reference sequence). After removal of 4 bases from V and 5 bases from J, the junction contained 4 bases not matched to a gene. This CDR3 has 13 amino acids.

This chain joins TRBV6-5 and TRBJ1-2, with 8 bases lining up with TRBD1. Germline values: CDR1 MNHEY, CDR2 SVGAGI. There are 13 residues in the CDR3. V shed 5 bases, J shed 8 bases, and the junction held 7 bases outside the gene matches. The CDR3 DNA is TGTGCCAGCAGTCGACAGGGGTCCCAAGGCTACACCTTC. As protein: CASSRQGSQGYTF.

The rearrangement uses TRBV12-3 or TRBV12-4 and TRBJ1-3; tentatively, D is TRBD1 (6 bases). Trimming left V 5 bases short and J 4 bases short, with 9 bases between. This CDR3 is 13 amino acids long. The CDR3 DNA is TGTGCCAGCAGTCCAGGGGCAGGAAACACCATATATTTT. This gives the protein CASSPGAGNTIYF.

The chain is built from TRBV2 and TRBJ2-1; 7 positions match TRBD2. Losses at the gene ends were 4 bases for V and 5 bases for J; bases not matched to a gene: 8. CDR3 length equals 15 residues. CDR1 SNHLY and CDR2 FYNNEI come from the germline V gene. This chain's CDR3 is CASSASASGNNEQFF. CDR3 DNA sequence: TGTGCCAGCAGTGCTTCGGCTAGCGGCAACAATGAGCAGTTCTTC.

CDR3 sequence: CASSRPGQGRWETQYF. The DNA for the CDR3 is TGTGCCAGCAGTAGGCCGGGGCAGGGGCGTTGGGAGACCCAGTACTTC. The chain has TRBV6-2 or TRBV6-3 and TRBJ2-5, with D perhaps matching TRBD1 (6 bases). The V gene lost 5 bases and the J gene lost 5 bases, with 21 bases spanning the gap. The germline gives CDR1 MNHEY, CDR2 SVGEGT. The CDR3 runs 16 residues.

J is TRBJ1-2 and V is TRBV5-1; 9 positions match TRBD1. The germline V gene has CDR1 SGHRS and CDR2 YFSETQ. The junction had 13 bases not matched to a gene; V was cut back by 4 bases and J by 9 bases. CDR3 length: 15 residues. The CDR3 sequence is CASSTAPGQGARYTF. CDR3 sequence (DNA): TGCGCCAGCAGCACCGCGCCGGGACAGGGCGCCCGCTACACCTTC. The full variable domain, with the rest looked up from reference TRBV5-1 and TRBJ1-2, is KAGVTQTPRYLIKTRGQQVTLSCSPISGHRSVSWYQQTPGQGLQFLFEYFSETQRNKGNFPGRFSGRQFSNSRSEMNVSTLELGDSALYLCASSTAPGQGARYTFGSGTRLTVV.

The rearrangement joins TRBV20-1 to TRBJ2-3; 9 bases are shared with TRBD2. The CDR3 is 15 amino acids. Germline CDR1 is DFQATT and CDR2 is SNEGSKA (reference sequence). V shed 3 bases, J shed 0 bases, and the junction held 4 bases outside the gene matches. The CDR3 DNA reads TGCAGTGCTAGTAAAGCGGGGGGTAGCACAGATACGCAGTATTTT. Protein product: CSASKAGGSTDTQYF.

V is TRBV29-1 and J is TRBJ2-1; D not resolved. The CDR3 covers 16 residues. The V gene lost 0 bases and the J gene lost 6 bases, with 18 bases spanning the gap. Germline CDR1 SQVTM, CDR2 ANQGSEA. The CDR3 DNA follows: TGCAGCGTTGAAGAAGTCTGGGTTAACTCAGGCAATGAGCAGTTCTTC. This gives the protein CSVEEVWVNSGNEQFF.

The rearrangement joins TRBV7-6 to TRBJ1-5, with D hard to call. CDR1 and CDR2 (germline): SGHVS, FNYEAQ. CDR3 length: 15 residues. V gave up 2 bases and J gave up 2 bases, with 10 bases separating them. The CDR3 protein is CASSLSPEGNQPQHF. CDR3 in DNA: TGTGCCAGCAGCTTATCCCCAGAGGGCAATCAGCCCCAGCATTTT.

CDR3 residues: CASSGGGRDTEAFF. The CDR3 nucleotides are TGTGCCAGCTCAGGCGGGGGCAGGGACACTGAAGCTTTCTTT. The J gene is TRBJ1-1, the V gene TRBV18; TRBD1 is a possible D gene (6 bases). Trimming pared 5 bases from V and 3 bases from J, leaving 13 bases between. The CDR3 consists of 14 residues. CDR1 is KGHSH and CDR2 is LQKENI in the germline V gene.

The chain joins TRBV7-2 to TRBJ2-5, with 7 bases fitting TRBD1. V was clipped by 7 bases and J by 5 bases; unmatched bases: 10. Germline assignment: CDR1 SGHTA and CDR2 FQGNSA. This CDR3 spans 14 amino acids. The CDR3 here is CASNPQGGGETQYF. In nucleotides, the CDR3 is TGTGCCAGCAACCCACAAGGGGGCGGGGAGACCCAGTACTTC. Drawing the rest from reference TRBV7-2 and TRBJ2-5, the complete variable domain is GAGVSQSPSNKVTEKGKDVELRCDPISGHTALYWYRQSLGQGLEFLIYFQGNSAPDKSGLPSDRFSAERTGGSVSTLTIQRTQQEDSAVYLCASNPQGGGETQYFGPGTRLLVL.

This clone was seen once. V is TRBV12-2 and J is TRBJ2-1; TRBD2 reflects the table's D call only, with no check against the DNA. TRBV12-2 counts as a pseudogene. This CDR3 spans 12 amino acids. CDR3 in DNA: TGTGCAAGTCGCCTCGGGACTAGCGAGCAGTTCTTC. Its protein product is CASRLGTSEQFF.

This clone was found once. The genes are TRBV24-1 and TRBJ2-5, with D unresolved. There are 12 residues in the CDR3. V lost 5 bases to trimming and J lost 4 bases, with 7 bases between them. Germline lookup yields CDR1 KGHDR and CDR2 SFDVKD. The CDR3 DNA follows: TGTGCCACCAGTGTGTCGGGAGAGACCCAGTACTTC. This gives the protein CATSVSGETQYF.